Listed below are T cell receptor beta chains from one sample, sequenced in a study of blood T cell repertoires in COVID-19. TCRdb's copy holds only in-frame clones and misses some; the assay was immunoSEQ multiplex PCR. The sample contains tens of thousands of clones, roughly 85% of which appear only once. Sequencing was done on a sample of peripheral blood. The receptors derive from a human donor in a cohort sampled during active COVID-19. CDR3s include the opening cysteine and the closing phenylalanine or tryptophan. Each record gives: V gene, D gene, clone size, J gene, CDR3 DNA, CDR3 protein. The D gene is left open where the match is weak. Clone sizes are given selectively: once, few, many, or a class where the clone is expanded.

TRBV5-1,.,.,TRBJ2-2,TGCGCCAGCACCACAGGGGAGGTTAGCACCGGGGAGCTGTTTTTT,CASTTGEVSTGELFF
TRBV6-1,.,once,TRBJ1-2,TGTGCCAGCAGTGAATCAGTAAATGGCTACACCTTC,CASSESVNGYTF
TRBV4-3,.,.,TRBJ1-5,TGCGCCAGCAGCCCCGACGGGGGAGTCAGGCAGCCCCAGCATTTT,CASSPDGGVRQPQHF
TRBV10-3,.,.,TRBJ1-1,TGTGCCATCAGTGACCGGGGAAACACTGAAGCTTTCTTT,CAISDRGNTEAFF
TRBV19,.,.,TRBJ1-3,TGTGCCAGTAGTATCTCAGCCCGGGCTGGAAACACCATATATTTT,CASSISARAGNTIYF
TRBV6-2/TRBV6-3,TRBD1,.,TRBJ1-1,TGTGCCAGCAGTTCTGACAGGGCAGTTGTAAACACTGAAGCTTTCTTT,CASSSDRAVVNTEAFF
TRBV19,TRBD1,.,TRBJ1-4,TGTGCCAGTAGTAGCAGGGGGAATGAAAAACTGTTTTTT,CASSSRGNEKLFF
TRBV11-2,.,.,TRBJ2-5,TGTGCCAGCAGCTTAGGAGGTGCGGTGGAGGAGACCCAGTACTTC,CASSLGGAVEETQYF
TRBV30,TRBD2,.,TRBJ2-2,TGTGCCTGGAGTGGACTAGCGGGTCCACGGGGGGAGCTGTTTTTT,CAWSGLAGPRGELFF
TRBV4-3,TRBD1,.,TRBJ1-2,TGCGCCAGCAGCCAAGGACAGGGGGAAGGTGGCTACACCTTC,CASSQGQGEGGYTF